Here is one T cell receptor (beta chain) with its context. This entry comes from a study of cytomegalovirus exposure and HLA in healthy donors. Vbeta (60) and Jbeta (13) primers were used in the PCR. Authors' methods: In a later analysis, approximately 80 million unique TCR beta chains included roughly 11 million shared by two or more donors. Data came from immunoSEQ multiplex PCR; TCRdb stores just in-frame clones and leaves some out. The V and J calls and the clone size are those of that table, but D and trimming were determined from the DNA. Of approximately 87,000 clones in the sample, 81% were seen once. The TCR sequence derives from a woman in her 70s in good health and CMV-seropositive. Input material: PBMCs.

CDR3 nucleotides: TGTGCCAGCAGCTCTGGACTAGCGGGAGTCTCCTACAATGAGCAGTTCTTC. This encodes CASSSGLAGVSYNEQFF. V usage is TRBV7-9 and J usage is TRBJ2-1; TRBD2 aligns across 13 bases. CDR1 and CDR2 (germline): SEHNR, FQNEAQ (reference sequence). V lost 4 bases to trimming and J lost 0 bases; unmatched junction nucleotides: 3. CDR3 length: 17 residues.